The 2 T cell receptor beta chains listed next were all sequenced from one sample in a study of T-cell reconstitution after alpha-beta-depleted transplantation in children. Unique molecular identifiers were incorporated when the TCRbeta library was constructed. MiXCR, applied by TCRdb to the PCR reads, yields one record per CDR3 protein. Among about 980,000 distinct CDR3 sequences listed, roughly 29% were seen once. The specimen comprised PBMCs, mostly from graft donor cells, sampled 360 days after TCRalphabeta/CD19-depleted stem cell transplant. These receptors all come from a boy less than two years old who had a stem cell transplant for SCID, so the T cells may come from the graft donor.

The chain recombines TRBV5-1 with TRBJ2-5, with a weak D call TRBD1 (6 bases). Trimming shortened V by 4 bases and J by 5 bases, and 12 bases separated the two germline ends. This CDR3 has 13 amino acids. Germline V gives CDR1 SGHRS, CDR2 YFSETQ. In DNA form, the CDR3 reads TGCGCCAGCAGCACGACAGGTGATGAGACCCAGTACTTC. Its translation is CASSTTGDETQYF.

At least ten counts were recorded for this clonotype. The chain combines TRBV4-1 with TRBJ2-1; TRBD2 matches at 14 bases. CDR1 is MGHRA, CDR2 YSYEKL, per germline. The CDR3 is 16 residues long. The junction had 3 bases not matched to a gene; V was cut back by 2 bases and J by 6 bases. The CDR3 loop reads CASSQMTSGGANEQFF. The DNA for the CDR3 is TGCGCCAGCAGCCAAATGACTAGCGGGGGGGCCAATGAGCAGTTCTTC.